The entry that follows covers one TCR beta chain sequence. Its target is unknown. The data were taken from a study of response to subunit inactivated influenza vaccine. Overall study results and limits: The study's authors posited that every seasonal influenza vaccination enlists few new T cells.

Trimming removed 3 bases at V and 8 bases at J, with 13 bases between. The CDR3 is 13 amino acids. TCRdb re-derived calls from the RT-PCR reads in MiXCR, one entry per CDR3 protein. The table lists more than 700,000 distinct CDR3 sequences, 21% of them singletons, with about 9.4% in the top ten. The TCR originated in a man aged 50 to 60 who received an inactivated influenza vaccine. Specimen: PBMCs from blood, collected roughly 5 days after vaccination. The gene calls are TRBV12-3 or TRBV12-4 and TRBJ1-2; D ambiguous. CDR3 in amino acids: CASSFDRQTGYTF. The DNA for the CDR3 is TGTGCCAGCAGTTTTGACCGTCAGACGGGCTACACCTTC.